This note documents a single TCR beta chain sequence. This record comes from a study of blood T cell repertoires in COVID-19. Study in general: Samples of COVID-19 (acute and convalescent) were obtained from the United States, Italy and Spain. Sample material is recorded as cDNA or gDNA derived from T cells, B-cell-depleted T cells, or PBMCs.

The junction had 6 bases not matched to a gene; V was cut back by 4 bases and J by 13 bases. CDR3 length: 11 amino acids. Germline V gives CDR1 SNHLY, CDR2 FYNNEI. Authors' analysis steps: Amplified reference gene primers provided the basis for estimating nucleated cell counts. The assay was immunoSEQ multiplex PCR, and TCRdb's table has in-frame clones only and misses some. Clonal size and the V and J genes are those of that table, whereas D and trimming came from the DNA. The sample holds 150,000 to 180,000 clones; approximately 80% are singletons and the top ten take around 9.8%. Sequencing used peripheral blood. This receptor was obtained from a woman aged 50 to 60 with acute or convalescent COVID-19. The gene calls are TRBV2 and TRBJ1-2; 7 nucleotides match TRBD1. CDR3 region: CASSVGQERTF. The CDR3 DNA follows: TGTGCCAGCAGTGTCGGACAGGAGCGCACCTTC.